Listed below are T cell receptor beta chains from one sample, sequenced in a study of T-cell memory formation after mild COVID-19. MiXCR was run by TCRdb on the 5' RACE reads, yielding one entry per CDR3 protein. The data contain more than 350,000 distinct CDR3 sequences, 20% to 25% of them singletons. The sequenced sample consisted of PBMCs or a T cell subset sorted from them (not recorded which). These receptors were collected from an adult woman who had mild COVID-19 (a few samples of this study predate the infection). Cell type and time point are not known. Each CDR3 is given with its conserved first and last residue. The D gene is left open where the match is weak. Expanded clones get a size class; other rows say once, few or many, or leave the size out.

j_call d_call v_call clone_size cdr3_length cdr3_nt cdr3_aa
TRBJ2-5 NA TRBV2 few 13 TGTGCCAGCACTAAGGAGTACAAAGAGACCCAGTACTTC CASTKEYKETQYF
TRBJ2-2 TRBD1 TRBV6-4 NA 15 TGTGCCAGCAGTCTTGACAGGGGAGAGACCGGGGAGCTGTTTTTT CASSLDRGETGELFF
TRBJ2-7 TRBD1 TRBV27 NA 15 TGTGCCAGCAGTTTAGTACAGGGGTATGACTACGAGCAGTACTTC CASSLVQGYDYEQYF
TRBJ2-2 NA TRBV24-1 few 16 TGTGCCACCAGTGACCCGATTAGCGGCAACACCGGGGAGCTGTTTTTT CATSDPISGNTGELFF
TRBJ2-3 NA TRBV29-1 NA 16 TGCAGCGTTGACGAGATAGACGGAGCCGGCACAGATACGCAGTATTTT CSVDEIDGAGTDTQYF
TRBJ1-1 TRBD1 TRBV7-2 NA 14 TGTGCCAGCAGCTTCCACAGGGGGAACACTGAAGCTTTCTTT CASSFHRGNTEAFF
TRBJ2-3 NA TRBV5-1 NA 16 TGCGCCAGCAGCTTGCATCCGGGGCCTAACACAGATACGCAGTATTTT CASSLHPGPNTDTQYF
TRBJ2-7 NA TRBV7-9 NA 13 TGTGCCAGCAGCACGCAGGTTACCTACGAGCAGTACTTC CASSTQVTYEQYF
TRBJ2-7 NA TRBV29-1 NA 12 TGCAGCGTAGAGGAGGGCTCCTACGAGCAGTACTTC CSVEEGSYEQYF
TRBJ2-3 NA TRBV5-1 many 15 TGCGCCAGCAGCCCCCTCCCCGCCAGCACAGATACGCAGTATTTT CASSPLPASTDTQYF
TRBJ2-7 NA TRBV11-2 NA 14 TGTGCCAGCAACCCGTCGGGAAGCTCCTACGAGCAGTACTTC CASNPSGSSYEQYF
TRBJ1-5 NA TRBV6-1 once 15 TGTGCCAGCAGTGAACAGGAGGTTAGCAATCAGCCCCAGCATTTT CASSEQEVSNQPQHF
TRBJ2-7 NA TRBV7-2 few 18 TGTGCCAGCAGCCTACAGGGGGCGGGTAGCGGGAGGACTTACGAGCAGTACTTC CASSLQGAGSGRTYEQYF
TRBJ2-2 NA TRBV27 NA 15 TGTGCCAGCAGTTTAGGTTCCCGGAACACCGGGGAGCTGTTTTTT CASSLGSRNTGELFF
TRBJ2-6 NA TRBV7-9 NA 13 TGTGCCAGCAGCTTAGGCCAGGGGAGCGTCCTGACTTTC CASSLGQGSVLTF
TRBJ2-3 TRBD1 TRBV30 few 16 TGTGCCTGGAGCTCTACTCCAGGGGGTAACACAGATACGCAGTATTTT CAWSSTPGGNTDTQYF
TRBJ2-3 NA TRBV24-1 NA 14 TGTGCCACCAGTGAAAGGACGGTAACAGATACGCAGTATTTT CATSERTVTDTQYF
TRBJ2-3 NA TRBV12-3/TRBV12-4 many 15 TGTGCCAGCAGTTTAGGCGGGGGCTACACAGATACGCAGTATTTT CASSLGGGYTDTQYF
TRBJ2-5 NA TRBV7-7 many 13 TGTGCTAGCAGCTTGAGCGTCCAAGAGACCCAGTACTTC CASSLSVQETQYF
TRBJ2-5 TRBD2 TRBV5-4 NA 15 TGTGCCAGCAGCTCCCTCCGGGGGGACGGGGAGACCCAGTACTTC CASSSLRGDGETQYF
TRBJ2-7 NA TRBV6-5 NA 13 TGTGCCAGCAGTTACCTCGACGGCTACGAGCAGTACTTC CASSYLDGYEQYF
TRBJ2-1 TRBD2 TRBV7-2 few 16 TGTGCCAGCAGCTTAGCAGGGGCGGGAGTCGGGAATGAGCAGTTCTTC CASSLAGAGVGNEQFF
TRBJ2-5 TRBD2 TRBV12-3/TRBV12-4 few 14 TGTGCCAGCAAAGGACTAGCGGTTCAAGAGACCCAGTACTTC CASKGLAVQETQYF
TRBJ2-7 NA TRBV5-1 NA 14 TGCGCCAGCAGCGGCGGGACAGCCTCCTACGAGCAGTACTTC CASSGGTASYEQYF
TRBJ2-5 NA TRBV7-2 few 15 TGTGCCAGCAGCTTATCTCTGGGCAGCATCCATCCCCAGTACTTC CASSLSLGSIHPQYF
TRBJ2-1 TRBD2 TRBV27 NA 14 TGTGCCAGCAGTTTCACGGGGGGTGACAATGAGCAGTTCTTC CASSFTGGDNEQFF
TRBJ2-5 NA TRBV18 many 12 TGCGCCAGCAGCCCGACCCAAGAGACCCAGTACTTC CASSPTQETQYF
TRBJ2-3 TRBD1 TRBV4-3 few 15 TGCGCCAGCAGCCCTACGGGACAGCCAACAGATACGCAGTATTTT CASSPTGQPTDTQYF
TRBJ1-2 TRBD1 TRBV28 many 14 TGTGCCAGCAGTTCACTCGGGACAGCCTATGGCTACACCTTC CASSSLGTAYGYTF
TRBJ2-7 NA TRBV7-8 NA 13 TGTGCCAGCAGCTTCCAGGGGTACTACGAGCAGTACTTC CASSFQGYYEQYF
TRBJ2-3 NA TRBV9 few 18 TGTGCCAGCAGCGTAGAACCCTACATATCTGATAGCACAGATACGCAGTATTTT CASSVEPYISDSTDTQYF
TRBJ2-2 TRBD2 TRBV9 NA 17 TGTGCCAGCAGCCCCCGAATCGGGACTACCAACACCGGGGAGCTGTTTTTT CASSPRIGTTNTGELFF
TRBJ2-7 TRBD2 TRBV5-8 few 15 TGTGCCAGCCCAGATAGACTAGCGGGAGTTGTCGAGCAGTACTTC CASPDRLAGVVEQYF
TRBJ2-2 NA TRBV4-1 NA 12 TGCGCCAGCAGCCAGCCAGTCGGGGAGCTGTTTTTT CASSQPVGELFF
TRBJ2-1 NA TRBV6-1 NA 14 TGTGCCAGCAGTGAAAACGTCCAGGGAACTGAGCAGTTCTTC CASSENVQGTEQFF
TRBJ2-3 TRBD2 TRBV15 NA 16 TGTGCCACCAGCAGAGATCGAGCGGGAGCTCTAGATACGCAGTATTTT CATSRDRAGALDTQYF
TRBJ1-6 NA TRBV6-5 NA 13 TGTGCCAGCGCCACGGGGGGAAACTCACCCCTCCACTTT CASATGGNSPLHF
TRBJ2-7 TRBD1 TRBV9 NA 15 TGTGCCAGCAGCGTGGGGACAGGGGTATCCTACGAGCAGTACTTC CASSVGTGVSYEQYF
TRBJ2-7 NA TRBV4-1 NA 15 TGCGCCAGCAGCCAAGGAACAGGTTTATACTACGAGCAGTACTTC CASSQGTGLYYEQYF
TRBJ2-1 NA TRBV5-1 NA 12 TGCGCCAGCAGCGTGACCCTTTTGGGAGAACAGTTC CASSVTLLGEQF
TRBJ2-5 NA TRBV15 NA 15 TGTGCCACCAGCAGAGATTGGGGCTATGAAGAGACCCAGTACTTC CATSRDWGYEETQYF
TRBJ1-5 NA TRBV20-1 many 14 TGCAGTGCTAGGGGGATGGGTAGCAATCAGCCCCAGCATTTT CSARGMGSNQPQHF
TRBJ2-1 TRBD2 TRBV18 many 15 TGTGCCAGCTCACCATGGACTAGCGGGGGGAATGAGCAGTTCTTC CASSPWTSGGNEQFF
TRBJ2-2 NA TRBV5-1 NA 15 TGCGCCAGCAGCTCGCAGGGGAGTAGGACCGGGGAGCTGTTTTTT CASSSQGSRTGELFF
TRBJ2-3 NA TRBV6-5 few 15 TGTGCCAGCAGTTACCGCATCACTCGCACAGATACGCAGTATTTT CASSYRITRTDTQYF
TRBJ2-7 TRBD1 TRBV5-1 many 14 TGCGCCAGCAGCTTACAGGGGGCTTCCTACGAGCAGTACTTC CASSLQGASYEQYF
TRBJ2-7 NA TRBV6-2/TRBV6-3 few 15 TGTGCCAGCAGCCTGATGACTAGTCCTCTTGGCGAGCAGTACTTC CASSLMTSPLGEQYF
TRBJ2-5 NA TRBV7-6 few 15 TGTGCCAGCAGCCGGTTGACGGGAGAAGTTGAGACCCAGTACTTC CASSRLTGEVETQYF
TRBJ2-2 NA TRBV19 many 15 TGTGCCAGTACCGGGGGCCACCTGGTGTCCGGGGAGCTGTTTTTT CASTGGHLVSGELFF
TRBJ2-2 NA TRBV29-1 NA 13 TGCAGCGGGGGACACACGAACACCGGGGAGCTGTTTTTT CSGGHTNTGELFF
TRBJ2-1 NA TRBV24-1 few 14 TGTGCCACCAGTCCGGAAAGCTCCTACAATGAGCAGTTCTTC CATSPESSYNEQFF
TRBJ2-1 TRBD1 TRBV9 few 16 TGTGCCAGCAGCGTAGGAGGGACAGGGTCCTACAATGAGCAGTTCTTC CASSVGGTGSYNEQFF
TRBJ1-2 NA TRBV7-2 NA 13 TGTGCCAGCAGGCAGGATCTGAACTATGGCTACACCTTC CASRQDLNYGYTF
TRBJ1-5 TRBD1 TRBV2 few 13 TGTGCCAGCAGAAGGACAGGGGTTCAGCCCCAGCATTTT CASRRTGVQPQHF
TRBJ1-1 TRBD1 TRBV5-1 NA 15 TGCGCCAGCAGCTTGGCCGCACAGGGGCCATCTGAAGCTTTCTTT CASSLAAQGPSEAFF